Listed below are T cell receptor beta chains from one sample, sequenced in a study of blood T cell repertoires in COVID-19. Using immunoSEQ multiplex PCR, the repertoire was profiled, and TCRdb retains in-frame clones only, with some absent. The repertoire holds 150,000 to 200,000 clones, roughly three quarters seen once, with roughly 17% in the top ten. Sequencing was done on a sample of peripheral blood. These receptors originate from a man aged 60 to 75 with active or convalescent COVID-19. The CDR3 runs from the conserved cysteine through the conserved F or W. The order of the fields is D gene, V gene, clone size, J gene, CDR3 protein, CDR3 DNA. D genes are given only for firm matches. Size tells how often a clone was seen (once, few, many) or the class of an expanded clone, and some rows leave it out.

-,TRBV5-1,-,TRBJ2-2,CASSLGVTNTGELFF,TGCGCCAGCAGCCTAGGGGTAACGAACACCGGGGAGCTGTTTTTT
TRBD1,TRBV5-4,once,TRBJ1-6,CASRLEGARLSPLHF,TGTGCCAGCAGGTTGGAGGGGGCGCGTTTGTCACCCCTCCACTTT
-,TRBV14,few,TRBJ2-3,CASSPQTGRTDTQYF,TGTGCCAGCAGCCCACAAACAGGGCGCACAGATACGCAGTATTTT
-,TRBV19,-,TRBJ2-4,CASSIDYSNIQYF,TGTGCCAGTAGTATAGATTACTCAAACATTCAGTACTTC
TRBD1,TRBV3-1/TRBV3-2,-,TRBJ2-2,CASSHQGTGASGELFF,TGTGCCAGCAGCCATCAGGGGACAGGGGCGTCCGGGGAGCTGTTTTTT
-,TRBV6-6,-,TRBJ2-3,CASSGVSVYTDTQYF,TGTGCCAGCAGTGGCGTGAGCGTATACACAGATACGCAGTATTTT
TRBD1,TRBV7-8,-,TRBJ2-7,CASSSPTGGSYEQYF,TGTGCCAGCAGCTCCCCGACAGGGGGCAGCTACGAGCAGTACTTC
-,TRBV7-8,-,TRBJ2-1,CASSLSGVYGEQFF,TGTGCCAGCAGCTTGTCAGGGGTTTATGGTGAGCAGTTCTTC
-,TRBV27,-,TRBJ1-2,CASSLIGGNYGYTF,TGTGCCAGCAGTTTGATCGGCGGAAACTATGGCTACACCTTC
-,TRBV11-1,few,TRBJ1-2,CASSLTGHGYTF,TGTGCCAGCAGCTTGACAGGCCATGGCTACACCTTC
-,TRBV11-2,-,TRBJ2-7,CASSAPAGISEQYF,TGTGCCAGCAGCGCCCCGGCGGGAATCTCCGAGCAGTACTTC
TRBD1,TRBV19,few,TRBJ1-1,CASSTGQGRTEAFF,TGTGCCAGTAGTACCGGACAGGGGAGGACTGAAGCTTTCTTT
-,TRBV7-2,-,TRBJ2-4,CASSLDPRDTAKNIQYF,TGTGCCAGCAGCTTAGACCCCAGGGATACCGCCAAAAACATTCAGTACTTC
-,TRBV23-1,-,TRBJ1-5,CASSPIHAEPFVYSNQPQHF,TGCGCCAGCAGTCCCATTCACGCGGAACCATTTGTCTATAGCAATCAGCCCCAGCATTTT
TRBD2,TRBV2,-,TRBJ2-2,CASKRSSGSGTGELFF,TGTGCCAGCAAGAGGTCTAGCGGGAGTGGCACCGGGGAGCTGTTTTTT
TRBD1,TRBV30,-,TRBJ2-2,CAWTGGNTGELFF,TGTGCCTGGACAGGGGGCAACACCGGGGAGCTGTTTTTT